This T cell receptor beta chain was sequenced for a study of CD8 T cells in ankylosing spondylitis. Points from the study as a whole: Reactive arthritis synovial fluid and blood were previously reported to contain some motif variants. Ankylosing spondylitis blood seemed to carry a telltale TCR beta motif made of eight highly homologous variants. Relatively scarce in peripheral blood, disease-linked clones were CD8+. Matched ankylosing spondylitis synovial fluid reportedly contained a significantly enriched population of disease-linked clones.

About this clonotype itself: Its target is unknown.

Library preparation for TCR beta used quantitative 5'-RACE with molecular barcodes. TCRdb analysed the 5' RACE reads with MiXCR anew, one entry per CDR3 protein. The sample consists of over 600,000 distinct CDR3 sequences, 15% to 20% of them appearing once. Trimming took off 1 base at V and 11 bases at J, with 6 bases between the two ends. CDR1 is SGHTA and CDR2 is FQGNSA in the germline V gene. The length of the CDR3 is 11 residues. This TCR was recovered from a male donor with ankylosing spondylitis. The sample taken for sequencing was blood, either unsorted or a sorted T cell fraction (not recorded which). The rearrangement links TRBV7-2 to TRBJ1-5, with D hard to call. CDR3 in amino acids: CASSLGSTQHF. The CDR3 bases are TGTGCCAGCAGCTTAGGTTCAACCCAGCATTTT.